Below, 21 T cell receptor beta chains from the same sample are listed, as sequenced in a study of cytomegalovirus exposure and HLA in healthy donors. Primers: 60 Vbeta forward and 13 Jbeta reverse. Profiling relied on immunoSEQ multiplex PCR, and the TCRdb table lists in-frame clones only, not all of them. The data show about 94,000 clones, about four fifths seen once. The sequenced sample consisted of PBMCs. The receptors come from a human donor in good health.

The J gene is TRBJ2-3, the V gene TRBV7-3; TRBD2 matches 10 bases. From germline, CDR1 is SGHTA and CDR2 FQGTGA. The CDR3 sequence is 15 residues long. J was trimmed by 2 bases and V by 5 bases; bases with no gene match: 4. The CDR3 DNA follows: TGTGCCAGCAGCCATGGACTAGCGGACACAGATACGCAGTATTTT. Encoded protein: CASSHGLADTDTQYF.

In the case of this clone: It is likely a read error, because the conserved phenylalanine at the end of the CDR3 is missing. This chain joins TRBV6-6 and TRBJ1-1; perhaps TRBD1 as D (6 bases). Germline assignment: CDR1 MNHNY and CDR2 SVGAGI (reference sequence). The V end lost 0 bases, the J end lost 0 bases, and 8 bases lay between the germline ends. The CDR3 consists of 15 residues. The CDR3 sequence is CASSYSGQMNTEAFL. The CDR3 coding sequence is TGTGCCAGCAGTTACTCGGGACAAATGAACACTGAAGCTTTCCTT.

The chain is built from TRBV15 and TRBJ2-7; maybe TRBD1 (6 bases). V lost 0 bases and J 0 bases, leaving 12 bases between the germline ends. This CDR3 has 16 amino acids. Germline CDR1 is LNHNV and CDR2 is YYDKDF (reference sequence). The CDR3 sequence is CATSRDLGQTSYEQYF. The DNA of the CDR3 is TGTGCCACCAGCAGAGATCTAGGACAGACCTCCTACGAGCAGTACTTC.

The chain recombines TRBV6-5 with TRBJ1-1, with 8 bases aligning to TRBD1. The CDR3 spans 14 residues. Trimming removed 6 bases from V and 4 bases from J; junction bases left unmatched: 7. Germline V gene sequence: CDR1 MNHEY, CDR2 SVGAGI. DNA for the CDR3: TGTGCCAGCAGGCCCAGGGGGCAGAGCACTGAAGCTTTCTTT. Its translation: CASRPRGQSTEAFF.

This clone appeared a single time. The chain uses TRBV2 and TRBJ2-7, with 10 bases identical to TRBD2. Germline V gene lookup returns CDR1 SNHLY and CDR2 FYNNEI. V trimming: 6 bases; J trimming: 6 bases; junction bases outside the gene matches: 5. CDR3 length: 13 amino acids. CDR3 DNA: TGTGCCAGCAGCTCAGGACTAGCGGCCGAGCAGTACTTC. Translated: CASSSGLAAEQYF.

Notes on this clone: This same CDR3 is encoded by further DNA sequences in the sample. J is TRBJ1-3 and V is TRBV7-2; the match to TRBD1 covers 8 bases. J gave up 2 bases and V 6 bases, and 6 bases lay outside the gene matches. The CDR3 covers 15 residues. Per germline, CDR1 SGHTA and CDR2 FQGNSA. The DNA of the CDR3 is TGTGCCAGCAGGCCCCCACAGGGGGCTGGAAACACCATATATTTT. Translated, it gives CASRPPQGAGNTIYF. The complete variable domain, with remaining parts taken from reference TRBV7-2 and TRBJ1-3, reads GAGVSQSPSNKVTEKGKDVELRCDPISGHTALYWYRQSLGQGLEFLIYFQGNSAPDKSGLPSDRFSAERTGGSVSTLTIQRTQQEDSAVYLCASRPPQGAGNTIYFGEGSWLTVV.

This CDR3 reads CAWRETGGNTIYF. For the CDR3, the DNA is TGTGCCTGGAGGGAGACGGGAGGAAACACCATATATTTT. The chain links TRBV30 to TRBJ1-3; no firm D call. The length of the CDR3 is 13 residues. Germline CDR1 is GTSNPN and CDR2 is SVGIG (reference sequence). V lost 3 bases and J 4 bases, leaving 10 bases between the germline ends.

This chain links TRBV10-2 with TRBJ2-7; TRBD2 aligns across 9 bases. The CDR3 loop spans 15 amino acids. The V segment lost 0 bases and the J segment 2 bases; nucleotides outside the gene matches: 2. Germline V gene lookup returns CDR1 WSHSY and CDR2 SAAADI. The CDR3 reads CASSESGGRAYEQYF. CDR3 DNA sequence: TGCGCCAGCAGTGAGTCGGGCGGGAGGGCCTACGAGCAGTACTTC.

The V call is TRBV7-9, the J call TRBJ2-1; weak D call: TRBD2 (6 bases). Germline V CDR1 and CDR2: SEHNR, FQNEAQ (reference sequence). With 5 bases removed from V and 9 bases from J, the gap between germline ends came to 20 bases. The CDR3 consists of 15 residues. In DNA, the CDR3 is TGTGCCAGCAGCGCCCCCGAGGCGGGAAACGGTGAGCAGTTCTTC. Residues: CASSAPEAGNGEQFF.

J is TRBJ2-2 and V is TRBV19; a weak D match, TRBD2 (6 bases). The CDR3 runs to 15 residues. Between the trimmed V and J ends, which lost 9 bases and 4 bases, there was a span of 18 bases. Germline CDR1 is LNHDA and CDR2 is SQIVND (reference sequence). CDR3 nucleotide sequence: TGTGCCAGCAGATCGTCTAGCGAAGGCACCGGGGAGCTGTTTTTT. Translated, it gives CASRSSSEGTGELFF.

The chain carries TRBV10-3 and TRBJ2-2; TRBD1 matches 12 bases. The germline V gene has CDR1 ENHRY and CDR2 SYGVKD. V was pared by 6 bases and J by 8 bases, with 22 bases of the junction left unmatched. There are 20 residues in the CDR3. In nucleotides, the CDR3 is TGTGCCATCAGGCCCCAACCTGGAAATCCGGGACAGGGGGCGCAGGGGGAGCTGTTTTTT. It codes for CAIRPQPGNPGQGAQGELFF.

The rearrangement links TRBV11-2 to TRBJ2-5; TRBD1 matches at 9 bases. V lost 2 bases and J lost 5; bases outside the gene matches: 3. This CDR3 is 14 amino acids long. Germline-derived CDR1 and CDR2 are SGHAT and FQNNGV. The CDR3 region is CASSLLGTGETQYF. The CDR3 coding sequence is TGTGCCAGCAGCTTACTAGGGACAGGGGAGACCCAGTACTTC. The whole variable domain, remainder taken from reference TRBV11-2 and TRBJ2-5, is EAGVAQSPRYKIIEKRQSVAFWCNPISGHATLYWYQQILGQGPKLLIQFQNNGVVDDSQLPKDRFSAERLKGVDSTLKIQPAKLEDSAVYLCASSLLGTGETQYFGPGTRLLVL.

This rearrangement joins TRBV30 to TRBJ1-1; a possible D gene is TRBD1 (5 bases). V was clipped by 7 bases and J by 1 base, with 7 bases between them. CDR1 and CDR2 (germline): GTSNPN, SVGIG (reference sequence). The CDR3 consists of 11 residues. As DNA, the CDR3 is TGTGCCTCTAGGGGGAACACTGAAGCTTTCTTT. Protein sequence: CASRGNTEAFF.

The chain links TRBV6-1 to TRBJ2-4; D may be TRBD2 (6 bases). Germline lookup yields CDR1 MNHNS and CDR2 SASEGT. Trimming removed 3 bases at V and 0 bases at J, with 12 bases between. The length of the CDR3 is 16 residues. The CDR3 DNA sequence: TGTGCCAGCAGTGATCCTGGGGGGACAGCCAAAAACATTCAGTACTTC. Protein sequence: CASSDPGGTAKNIQYF.

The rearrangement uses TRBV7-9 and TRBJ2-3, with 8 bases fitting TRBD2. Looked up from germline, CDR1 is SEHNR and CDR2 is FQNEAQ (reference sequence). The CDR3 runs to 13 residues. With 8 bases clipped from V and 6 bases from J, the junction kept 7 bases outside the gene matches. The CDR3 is CASGTGGRDTQYF. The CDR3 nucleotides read TGTGCCAGCGGAACAGGCGGGAGGGATACGCAGTATTTT. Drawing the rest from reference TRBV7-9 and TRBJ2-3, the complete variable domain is DTGVSQNPRHKITKRGQNVTFRCDPISEHNRLYWYRQTLGQGPEFLTYFQNEAQLEKSRLLSDRFSAERPKGSFSTLEIQRTEQGDSAMYLCASGTGGRDTQYFGPGTRLTVL.

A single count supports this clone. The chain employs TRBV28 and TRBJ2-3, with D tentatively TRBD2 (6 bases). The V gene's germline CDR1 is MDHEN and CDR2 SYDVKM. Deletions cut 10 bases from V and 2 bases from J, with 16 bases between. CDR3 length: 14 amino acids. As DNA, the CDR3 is TGTGCCACCGCCCCTGGGGGGTCCACAGATACGCAGTATTTT. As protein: CATAPGGSTDTQYF.

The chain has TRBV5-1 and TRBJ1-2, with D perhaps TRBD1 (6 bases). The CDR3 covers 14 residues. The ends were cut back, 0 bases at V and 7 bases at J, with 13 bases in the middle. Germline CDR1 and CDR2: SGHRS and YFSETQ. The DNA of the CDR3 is TGCGCCAGCAGCTTGGAGGACAGTTGGGGTGGCTACACCTTC. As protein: CASSLEDSWGGYTF.

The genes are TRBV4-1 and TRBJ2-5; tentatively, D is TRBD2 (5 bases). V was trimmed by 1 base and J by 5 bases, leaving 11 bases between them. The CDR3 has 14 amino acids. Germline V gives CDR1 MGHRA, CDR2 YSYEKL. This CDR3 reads CASSQGEGWETQYF. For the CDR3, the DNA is TGCGCCAGCAGCCAAGGCGAGGGATGGGAGACCCAGTACTTC.

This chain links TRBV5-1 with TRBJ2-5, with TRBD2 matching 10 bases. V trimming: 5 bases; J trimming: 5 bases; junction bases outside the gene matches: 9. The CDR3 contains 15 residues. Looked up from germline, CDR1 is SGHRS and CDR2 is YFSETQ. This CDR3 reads CASSLSGGAFETQYF. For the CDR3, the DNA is TGCGCCAGCAGTCTAAGCGGGGGGGCTTTTGAGACCCAGTACTTC. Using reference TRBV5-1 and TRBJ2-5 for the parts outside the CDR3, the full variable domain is KAGVTQTPRYLIKTRGQQVTLSCSPISGHRSVSWYQQTPGQGLQFLFEYFSETQRNKGNFPGRFSGRQFSNSRSEMNVSTLELGDSALYLCASSLSGGAFETQYFGPGTRLLVL.

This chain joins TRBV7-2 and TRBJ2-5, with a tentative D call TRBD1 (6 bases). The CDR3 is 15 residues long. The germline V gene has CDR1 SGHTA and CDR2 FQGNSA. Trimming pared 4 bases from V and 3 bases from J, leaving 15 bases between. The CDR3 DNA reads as TGTGCCAGCAGCTCCATAAACTACAGGGAAGAGACCCAGTACTTC. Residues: CASSSINYREETQYF.

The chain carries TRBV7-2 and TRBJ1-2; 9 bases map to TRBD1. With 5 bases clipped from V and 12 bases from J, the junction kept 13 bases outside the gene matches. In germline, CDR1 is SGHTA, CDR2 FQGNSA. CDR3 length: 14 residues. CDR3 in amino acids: CASSRGTGKHEDTF. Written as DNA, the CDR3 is TGTGCCAGCAGCCGGGGGACAGGGAAGCATGAAGACACCTTC. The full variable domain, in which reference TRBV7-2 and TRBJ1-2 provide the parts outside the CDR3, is GAGVSQSPSNKVTEKGKDVELRCDPISGHTALYWYRQSLGQGLEFLIYFQGNSAPDKSGLPSDRFSAERTGGSVSTLTIQRTQQEDSAVYLCASSRGTGKHEDTFGSGTRLTVV.